Presented here are 24 T cell receptor beta chains from one specimen sequenced in a study of shared clonotypes between healthy human individuals. CD45RO-negative cells were positively selected for CCR7, leaving out terminally differentiated effector memory CD45RA+ cells. Using immunoSEQ multiplex PCR, the repertoire was profiled, and TCRdb retains in-frame clones only, with some absent. The sample yields 1.5 million to 2.5 million clones, about 95% seen once. Sequencing input: naive CD8+ T cells sorted from blood. Every receptor here comes from a man between 18 and 35 years old in good health.

The V gene is TRBV7-9, the J gene TRBJ2-1, with no clear D. This CDR3 comprises 13 residues. CDR1 is SEHNR, CDR2 FQNEAQ, per germline (reference sequence). V was cut by 7 bases and J by 10 bases, with 17 bases left in between. The CDR3 loop reads CASTTTPVDEQFF. CDR3 nucleotides: TGTGCCAGCACCACGACCCCCGTCGACGAGCAGTTCTTC.

This chain connects TRBV19 to TRBJ1-1; TRBD1 matches 9 bases. CDR1 is LNHDA and CDR2 is SQIVND in the germline V gene (reference sequence). This CDR3 spans 15 amino acids. After removal of 3 bases from V and 6 bases from J, the junction contained 8 bases not matched to a gene. The CDR3 protein is CASSIKGQGMAEAFF. The CDR3 coding sequence is TGTGCCAGTAGTATCAAGGGACAGGGAATGGCTGAAGCTTTCTTT.

The V call is TRBV4-2, the J call TRBJ2-7; a weak D match, TRBD1 (5 bases). The CDR3 sequence is 14 residues long. The germline gives CDR1 LGHNA, CDR2 YNFKEQ. V lost 1 base and J lost 2, with 9 bases in between. DNA of the CDR3: TGTGCCAGCAGCCAAGGGGGCAGTACCTACGAGCAGTACTTC. Residues: CASSQGGSTYEQYF.

The rearrangement uses TRBV10-2 and TRBJ1-1; 11 bases are shared with TRBD1. This CDR3 region has 14 residues. Germline CDR1 WSHSY, CDR2 SAAADI. J gave up 5 bases and V 5 bases, and 4 bases lay outside the gene matches. In DNA, the CDR3 is TGCGCCAGCAGTCCGGGACAGGGGGGAACTGAAGCTTTCTTT. It translates to CASSPGQGGTEAFF.

A note on this clone: Other DNA sequences from this sample encode an identical CDR3 as well. The rearrangement uses TRBV27 and TRBJ1-4; 7 bases align to TRBD1. Trimming took 6 bases from V and 3 from J; bases not matched to a gene: 4. The CDR3 loop spans 14 amino acids. From germline, CDR1 is MNHEY and CDR2 SMNVEV (reference sequence). The CDR3 region is CASSPGGANEKLFF. In DNA, the CDR3 is TGTGCCAGCAGCCCAGGGGGAGCTAATGAAAAACTGTTTTTT.

The V and J genes are TRBV5-6 and TRBJ1-3; D gene ambiguous. The germline CDR1 and CDR2 sequences are SGHDT and YYEEEE. The germline V and J ends were trimmed by 4 bases and 4 bases, with 9 bases remaining between them. The CDR3 extends over 13 amino acids. The CDR3 sequence: CASSLPIGNTIYF. The CDR3 region has the DNA TGTGCCAGCAGCCTGCCGATCGGAAACACCATATATTTT.

Turning to this clone: One junction end does not reproduce the germline sequence, and a read error may be involved. This chain joins TRBV10-3 and TRBJ1-4; 7 nucleotides align to TRBD1. This CDR3 comprises 16 residues. Germline V gives CDR1 ENHRY, CDR2 SYGVKD. CDR3 protein: CASSKITGATNEKLFF. The CDR3 DNA reads as TGTGCCAGCAGTAAAATTACAGGGGCAACTAATGAAAAACTGTTTTTT.

This chain joins TRBV5-4 and TRBJ2-3; TRBD2 matches at 9 bases. Germline lookup yields CDR1 SGHNT and CDR2 YYREEE (reference sequence). This CDR3 is built from 18 residues. Trimming removed 0 bases from V and 3 bases from J; junction bases left unmatched: 11. The CDR3 nucleotides read TGTGCCAGCAGCTTGGGGCTAGCGGGGTTGGTATTGACAGATACGCAGTATTTT. This codes for CASSLGLAGLVLTDTQYF. The whole variable domain, filled in from reference TRBV5-4 and TRBJ2-3, reads ETGVTQSPTHLIKTRGQQVTLRCSSQSGHNTVSWYQQALGQGPQFIFQYYREEENGRGNFPPRFSGLQFPNYSSELNVNALELDDSALYLCASSLGLAGLVLTDTQYFGPGTRLTVL.

V is TRBV7-8 and J is TRBJ1-2; 7 positions match TRBD1. CDR1 is SGHVS and CDR2 is FQNEAQ in the germline V gene. After removal of 1 base from V and 8 bases from J, the junction contained 7 bases not matched to a gene. CDR3 length equals 14 residues. The CDR3 nucleotides are TGTGCCAGCAGCTTAGGGACAGGCCTGAGGGGCTACACCTTC. This encodes CASSLGTGLRGYTF.

CDR3 residues: CASSLVQGHVEQYF. DNA for the CDR3: TGTGCCAGCAGCTTAGTTCAGGGACACGTCGAGCAGTACTTC. The rearrangement links TRBV7-9 to TRBJ2-7, with D possibly being TRBD1 (6 bases). The V gene lost 1 base and the J gene lost 6 bases, with 13 bases spanning the gap. CDR3 size: 14 residues. CDR1 and CDR2 from the germline V gene are SEHNR and FQNEAQ (reference sequence).

V usage is TRBV6-5 and J usage is TRBJ2-2; D gene uncertain. The V end was cut by 6 bases, the J end by 6 bases, with 8 bases between. This CDR3 is 12 amino acids long. Per germline, CDR1 MNHEY and CDR2 SVGAGI. CDR3 bases: TGTGCCAGCAGAATAGGGTCCGGGGAGCTGTTTTTT. Translating it yields CASRIGSGELFF.

The chain combines TRBV7-9 with TRBJ1-1; 8 bases map to TRBD1. Germline V gene data show CDR1 as SEHNR and CDR2 as FQNEAQ (reference sequence). The V and J ends lost 7 bases and 5 bases, in that order; junction bases with no gene match: 15. CDR3 length: 16 residues. CDR3 DNA sequence: TGTGCCAGCACCCCGGTAGCACAGGGGGGAGGTACTGAAGCTTTCTTT. Translated: CASTPVAQGGGTEAFF.

CDR3 in amino acids: CATSRVSGVPQETQYF. The CDR3 DNA reads TGTGCCACCAGCAGAGTAAGCGGAGTACCGCAAGAGACCCAGTACTTC. This chain uses TRBV15 with TRBJ2-5; a possible D gene is TRBD2 (5 bases). Trimming stripped 1 base from V and 2 bases from J, with 14 bases between. CDR3 length: 16 residues. CDR1 is LNHNV and CDR2 is YYDKDF in the germline V gene (reference sequence).

The V call is TRBV7-9, the J call TRBJ2-1, with TRBD1 identical over 9 bases. This CDR3 is 17 amino acids long. With 4 bases clipped from V and 3 bases from J, the junction kept 10 bases outside the gene matches. Germline V gene data show CDR1 as SEHNR and CDR2 as FQNEAQ (reference sequence). CDR3 region: CASSSTGQGIHYNEQFF. CDR3 coding DNA: TGTGCCAGCAGCTCCACGGGACAGGGTATTCACTACAATGAGCAGTTCTTC.

V usage is TRBV5-6 and J usage is TRBJ2-1, with 7 bases lining up with TRBD2. The junction had 3 bases not matched to a gene; V was cut back by 4 bases and J by 2 bases. Germline CDR1 SGHDT, CDR2 YYEEEE. The CDR3 length is 14 residues. CDR3 protein: CASSRSGAYNEQFF. The CDR3 DNA is TGTGCCAGCAGCAGAAGCGGGGCCTACAATGAGCAGTTCTTC.

For this clone: Other nucleotide sequences in the sample specify the same CDR3. This rearrangement joins TRBV7-9 to TRBJ2-5; TRBD1 is a possible D gene (6 bases). Germline values: CDR1 SEHNR, CDR2 FQNEAQ (reference sequence). The germline V and J ends were trimmed by 5 bases and 5 bases, with 9 bases remaining between them. The CDR3 loop spans 12 amino acids. This chain's CDR3 is CASSPGVETQYF. CDR3 bases: TGTGCCAGCAGCCCAGGGGTGGAGACCCAGTACTTC.

This chain links TRBV6-6 with TRBJ2-7; 9 positions agree with TRBD1. The V segment lost 6 bases and the J segment 5 bases; nucleotides outside the gene matches: 8. Germline loops: CDR1 MNHNY, CDR2 SVGAGI (reference sequence). CDR3 length equals 14 residues. The CDR3 sequence: CASRTGTGNNEQYF. The DNA of the CDR3 is TGTGCCAGCAGGACCGGGACAGGGAACAACGAGCAGTACTTC.

The chain couples TRBV10-3 to TRBJ2-7; 9 bases are shared with TRBD1. This CDR3 region has 17 residues. J lost 0 bases, V lost 3 bases, and 9 bases had no gene match. The V gene's germline CDR1 is ENHRY and CDR2 SYGVKD. CDR3 nucleotides: TGTGCCATCAGTGATACTCTACAGGGGGCCTACTCCTACGAGCAGTACTTC. This codes for CAISDTLQGAYSYEQYF.

The chain uses TRBV4-3 and TRBJ2-2, with 13 nucleotides matching TRBD2. CDR1 is LGHNA, CDR2 YSLEER, per germline. With 4 bases clipped from V and 3 bases from J, the junction kept 8 bases outside the gene matches. There are 18 residues in the CDR3. CDR3 nucleotide sequence: TGCGCCAGCAGCCCCTTACTAGCGGGAGGGGATGACACCGGGGAGCTGTTTTTT. It encodes CASSPLLAGGDDTGELFF.

Notes on this clone: The same CDR3 also results from other DNA sequences found in this sample. The chain carries TRBV7-9 and TRBJ2-5, with TRBD1 as a possible D gene (5 bases). This CDR3 region has 13 residues. Trimming removed 1 base from V and 3 bases from J, with 6 bases in between. In germline, CDR1 is SEHNR, CDR2 FQNEAQ (reference sequence). CDR3 loop: CASSLVGEETQYF. The CDR3 DNA reads as TGTGCCAGCAGCTTAGTAGGGGAAGAGACCCAGTACTTC.

The chain employs TRBV7-9 and TRBJ2-3; the match to TRBD2 covers 8 bases. Germline CDR1 SEHNR, CDR2 FQNEAQ (reference sequence). The V segment lost 1 base and the J segment 2 bases; nucleotides outside the gene matches: 8. The CDR3 loop spans 17 amino acids. The CDR3 is CASSLVPAGAVTDTQYF. In DNA, the CDR3 is TGTGCCAGCAGCTTAGTTCCAGCGGGGGCCGTCACAGATACGCAGTATTTT.

The chain links TRBV28 to TRBJ2-7; 7 positions agree with TRBD1. Germline V gene sequence: CDR1 MDHEN, CDR2 SYDVKM. This CDR3 is built from 15 residues. J gave up 4 bases and V 5 bases, and 11 bases lay outside the gene matches. The CDR3 DNA reads as TGTGCCAGCAGTCCGCCGGGGACAGATTATTACGAGCAGTACTTC. Translation gives CASSPPGTDYYEQYF.

With regard to this clone: The sample carries other DNA sequences with the same CDR3. The V gene is TRBV27, the J gene TRBJ1-1, with 8 bases that match TRBD1. The ends lost 5 bases at V and 5 bases at J; junction bases unmatched: 4. Per germline, CDR1 MNHEY and CDR2 SMNVEV (reference sequence). The CDR3 length is 13 residues. The CDR3 nucleotides read TGTGCCAGCAGTCCCGGGACAGGAACTGAAGCTTTCTTT. Its translation is CASSPGTGTEAFF.

The chain couples TRBV5-1 to TRBJ2-7, with TRBD2 identical over 10 bases. The CDR3 has 15 residues. Losses at the gene ends were 2 bases for V and 2 bases for J; bases not matched to a gene: 4. Germline V CDR1 and CDR2: SGHRS, YFSETQ. CDR3 protein: CASSFRLAGPYEQYF. The CDR3 bases are TGCGCCAGCAGCTTCCGACTAGCGGGCCCCTACGAGCAGTACTTC. The full variable domain, its missing parts supplied by reference TRBV5-1 and TRBJ2-7, is KAGVTQTPRYLIKTRGQQVTLSCSPISGHRSVSWYQQTPGQGLQFLFEYFSETQRNKGNFPGRFSGRQFSNSRSEMNVSTLELGDSALYLCASSFRLAGPYEQYFGPGTRLTVT.